Sequencing of this T cell receptor (beta chain) was carried out in a study of blood T cell repertoires in COVID-19. Study context: Collection of acute and convalescent COVID-19 samples took place in the United States, Italy and Spain.

Produced via immunoSEQ multiplex PCR; TCRdb's table is partial and in-frame only. The sample records about 290,000 clones, around 89% being singletons. The CDR3 consists of 13 residues. With 4 bases removed from V and 4 bases from J, the gap between germline ends came to 8 bases. CDR1 and CDR2 from the germline V gene are MNHEY and SVGAGI. The sequencing input was peripheral blood. The chain carries TRBV6-5 and TRBJ1-5; D uncertain. This receptor was taken from a man aged 35-49 years with acute or convalescent COVID-19. CDR3 region: CASSWRVNQPQHF. The CDR3 DNA sequence: TGTGCCAGCAGTTGGAGGGTTAATCAGCCCCAGCATTTT.